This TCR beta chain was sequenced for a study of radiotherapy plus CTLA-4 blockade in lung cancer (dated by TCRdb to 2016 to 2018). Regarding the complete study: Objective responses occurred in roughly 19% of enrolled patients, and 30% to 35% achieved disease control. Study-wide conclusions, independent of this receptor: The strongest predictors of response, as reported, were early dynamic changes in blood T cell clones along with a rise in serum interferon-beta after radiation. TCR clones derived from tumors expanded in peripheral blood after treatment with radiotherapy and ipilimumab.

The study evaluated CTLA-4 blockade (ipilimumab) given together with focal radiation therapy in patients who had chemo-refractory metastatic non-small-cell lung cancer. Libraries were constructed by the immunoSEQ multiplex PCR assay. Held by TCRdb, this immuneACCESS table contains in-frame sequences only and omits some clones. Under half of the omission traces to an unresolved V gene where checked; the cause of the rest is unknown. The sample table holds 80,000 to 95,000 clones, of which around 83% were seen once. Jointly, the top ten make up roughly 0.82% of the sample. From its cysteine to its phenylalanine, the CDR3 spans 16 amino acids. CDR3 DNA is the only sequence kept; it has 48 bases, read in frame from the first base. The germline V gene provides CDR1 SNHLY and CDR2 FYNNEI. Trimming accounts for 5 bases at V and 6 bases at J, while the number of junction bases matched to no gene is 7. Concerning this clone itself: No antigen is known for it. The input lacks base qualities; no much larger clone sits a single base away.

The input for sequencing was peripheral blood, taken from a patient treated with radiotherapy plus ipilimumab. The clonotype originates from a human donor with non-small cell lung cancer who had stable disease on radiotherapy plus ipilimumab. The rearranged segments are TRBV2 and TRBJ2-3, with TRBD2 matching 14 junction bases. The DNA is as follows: TGTGCCAGCAGTCCCGGGACTAGCGGGGGAAGGGATACGCAGTATTTT. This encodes CASSPGTSGGRDTQYF. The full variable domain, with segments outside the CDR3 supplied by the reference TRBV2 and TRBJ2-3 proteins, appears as EPEVTQTPSHQVTQMGQEVILRCVPISNHLYFYWYRQILGQKVEFLVSFYNNEISEKSEIFDDQFSVERPDGSNFTLKIRSTKLEDSAMYFCASSPGTSGGRDTQYFGPGTRLTVL.